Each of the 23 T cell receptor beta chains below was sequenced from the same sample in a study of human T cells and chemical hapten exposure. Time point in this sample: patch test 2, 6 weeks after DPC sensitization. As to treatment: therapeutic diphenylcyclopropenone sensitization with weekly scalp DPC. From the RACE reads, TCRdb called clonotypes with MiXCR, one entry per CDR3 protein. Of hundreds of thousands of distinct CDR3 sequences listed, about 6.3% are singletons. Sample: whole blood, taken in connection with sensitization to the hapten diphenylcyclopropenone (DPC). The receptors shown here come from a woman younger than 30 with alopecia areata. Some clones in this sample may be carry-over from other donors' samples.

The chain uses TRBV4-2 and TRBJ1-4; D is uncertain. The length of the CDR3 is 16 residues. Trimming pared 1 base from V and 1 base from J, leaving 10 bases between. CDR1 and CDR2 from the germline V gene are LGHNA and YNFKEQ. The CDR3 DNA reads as TGTGCCAGCAGCCAAGGCCCGGGGTTAACTAATGAAAAACTGTTTTTT. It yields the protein CASSQGPGLTNEKLFF.

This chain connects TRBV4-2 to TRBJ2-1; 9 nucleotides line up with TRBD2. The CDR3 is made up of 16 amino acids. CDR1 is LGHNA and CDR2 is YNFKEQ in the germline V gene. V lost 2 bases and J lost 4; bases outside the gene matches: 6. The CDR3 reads CASSQISGGEYNEQFF. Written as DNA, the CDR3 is TGTGCCAGCAGCCAAATTAGCGGGGGAGAATACAATGAGCAGTTCTTC.

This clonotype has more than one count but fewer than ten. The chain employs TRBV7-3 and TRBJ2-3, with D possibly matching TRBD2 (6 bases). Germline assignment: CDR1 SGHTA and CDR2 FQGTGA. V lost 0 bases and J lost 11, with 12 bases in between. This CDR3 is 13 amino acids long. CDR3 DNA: TGTGCCAGCAGCTTAACCCCCCAGGGAGGGCAGTATTTT. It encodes CASSLTPQGGQYF.

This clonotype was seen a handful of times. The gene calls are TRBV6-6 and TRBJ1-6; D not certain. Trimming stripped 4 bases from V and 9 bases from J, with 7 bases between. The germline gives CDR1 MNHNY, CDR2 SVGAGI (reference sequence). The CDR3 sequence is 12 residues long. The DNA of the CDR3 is TGTGCCAGCAGTTGGGAAGGTTCACCCCTCCACTTT. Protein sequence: CASSWEGSPLHF.

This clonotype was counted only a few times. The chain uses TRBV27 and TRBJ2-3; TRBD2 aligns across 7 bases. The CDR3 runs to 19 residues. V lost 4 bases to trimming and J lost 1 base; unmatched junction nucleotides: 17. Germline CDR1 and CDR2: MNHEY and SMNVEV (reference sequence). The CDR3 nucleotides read TGTGCCAGCAGTTCTATACAGGACACCAGCGGGGAAGGCACAGATACGCAGTATTTT. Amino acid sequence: CASSSIQDTSGEGTDTQYF.

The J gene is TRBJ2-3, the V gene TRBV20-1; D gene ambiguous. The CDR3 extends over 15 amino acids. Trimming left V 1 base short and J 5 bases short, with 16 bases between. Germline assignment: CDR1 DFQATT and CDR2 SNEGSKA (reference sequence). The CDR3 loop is CSARAYGVTVDTQYF. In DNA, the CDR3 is TGCAGTGCTAGAGCTTATGGGGTCACAGTAGATACGCAGTATTTT.

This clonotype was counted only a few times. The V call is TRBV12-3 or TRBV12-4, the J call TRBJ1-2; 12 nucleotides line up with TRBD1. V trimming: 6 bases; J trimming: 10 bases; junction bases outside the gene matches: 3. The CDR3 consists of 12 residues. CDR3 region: CASRGTGGDYTF. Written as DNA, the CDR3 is TGTGCCAGCAGGGGGACAGGGGGCGACTACACCTTC.

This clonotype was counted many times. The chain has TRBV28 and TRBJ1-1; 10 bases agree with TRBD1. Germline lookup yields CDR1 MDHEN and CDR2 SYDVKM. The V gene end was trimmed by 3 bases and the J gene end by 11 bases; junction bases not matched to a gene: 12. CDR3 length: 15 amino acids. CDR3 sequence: CASSFHPIRDRGAFF. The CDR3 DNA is TGTGCCAGCAGTTTCCATCCTATCCGGGACAGGGGTGCTTTCTTT.

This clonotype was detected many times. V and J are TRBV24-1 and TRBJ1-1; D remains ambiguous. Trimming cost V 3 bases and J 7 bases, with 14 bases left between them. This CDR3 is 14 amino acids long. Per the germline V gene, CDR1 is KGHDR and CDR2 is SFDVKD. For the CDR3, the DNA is TGTGCCACCAGTGATGGACTTAATGGTGGTGAAGCTTTCTTT. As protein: CATSDGLNGGEAFF.

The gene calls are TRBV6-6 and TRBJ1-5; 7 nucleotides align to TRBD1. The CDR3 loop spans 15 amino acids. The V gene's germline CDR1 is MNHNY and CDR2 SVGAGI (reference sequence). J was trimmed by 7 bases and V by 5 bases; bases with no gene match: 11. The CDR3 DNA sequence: TGTGCCAGCAGTGGCCGACAGGGACCAGCCCAGCCCCAGCATTTT. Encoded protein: CASSGRQGPAQPQHF.

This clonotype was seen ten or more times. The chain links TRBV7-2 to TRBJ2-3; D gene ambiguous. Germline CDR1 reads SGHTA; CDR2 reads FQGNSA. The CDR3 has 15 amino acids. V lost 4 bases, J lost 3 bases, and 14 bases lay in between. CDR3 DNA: TGTGCCAGCAGCTCAACGGTAGGATGGACAGATACGCAGTATTTT. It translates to CASSSTVGWTDTQYF.

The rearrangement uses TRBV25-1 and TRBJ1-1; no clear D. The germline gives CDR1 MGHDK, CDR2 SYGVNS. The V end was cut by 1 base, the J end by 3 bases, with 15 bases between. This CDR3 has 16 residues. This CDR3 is CASSEWAQVGDTEAFF. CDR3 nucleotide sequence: TGTGCCAGCAGTGAATGGGCCCAGGTCGGGGACACTGAAGCTTTCTTT.

In DNA, the CDR3 is TGCGCCAGCAGCCCGTCTGACCTGACAGCCGGGGAGCTGTTTTTT. Translating gives CASSPSDLTAGELFF. This rearrangement joins TRBV4-3 to TRBJ2-2; D may be TRBD1 (5 bases). The V and J ends lost 4 bases and 6 bases respectively, with 15 bases between them. CDR1 is LGHNA, CDR2 YSLEER, per germline. This CDR3 comprises 15 residues.

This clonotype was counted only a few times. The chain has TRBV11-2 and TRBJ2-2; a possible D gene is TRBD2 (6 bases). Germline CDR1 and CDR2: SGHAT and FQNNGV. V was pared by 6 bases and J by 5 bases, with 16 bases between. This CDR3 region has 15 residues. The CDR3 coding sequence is TGTGCCAGCAGAACCTTAGCGGACCCAACCGGGGAGCTGTTTTTT. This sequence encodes CASRTLADPTGELFF.

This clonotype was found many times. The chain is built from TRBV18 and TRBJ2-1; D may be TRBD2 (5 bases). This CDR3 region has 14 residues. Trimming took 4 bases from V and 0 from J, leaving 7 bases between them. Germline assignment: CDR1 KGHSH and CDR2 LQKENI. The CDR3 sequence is CASSQGSSYNEQFF. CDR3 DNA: TGTGCCAGCTCACAAGGGAGCTCCTACAATGAGCAGTTCTTC.

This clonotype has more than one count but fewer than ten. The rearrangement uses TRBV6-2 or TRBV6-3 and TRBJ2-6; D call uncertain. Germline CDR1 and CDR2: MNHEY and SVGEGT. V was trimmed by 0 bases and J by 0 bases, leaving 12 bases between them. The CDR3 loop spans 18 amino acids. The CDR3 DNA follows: TGTGCCAGCAGTTACTCGACGGCGTTCTACTCTGGGGCCAACGTCCTGACTTTC. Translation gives CASSYSTAFYSGANVLTF.

The chain's CDR3 is CASSAPSGGSYNEQFF. CDR3 DNA: TGTGCCAGCAGTGCCCCTAGCGGGGGCTCCTACAATGAGCAGTTCTTC. The chain uses TRBV6-1 and TRBJ2-1; 10 nucleotides align to TRBD2. Germline CDR1 reads MNHNS; CDR2 reads SASEGT. This CDR3 spans 16 amino acids. With 4 bases clipped from V and 0 bases from J, the junction kept 3 bases outside the gene matches.

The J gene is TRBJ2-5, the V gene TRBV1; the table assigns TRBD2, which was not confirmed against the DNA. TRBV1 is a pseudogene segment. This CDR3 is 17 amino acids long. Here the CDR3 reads CTSSQQGTMLATETQYF. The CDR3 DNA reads TGCACCAGCAGCCAACAGGGTACTATGCTAGCGACCGAGACCCAGTACTTC.

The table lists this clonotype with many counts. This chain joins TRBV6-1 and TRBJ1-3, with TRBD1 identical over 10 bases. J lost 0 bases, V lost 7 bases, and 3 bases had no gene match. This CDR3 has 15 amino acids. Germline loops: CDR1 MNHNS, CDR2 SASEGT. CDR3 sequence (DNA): TGTGCCAGCAAGGGACAGGGGACCTCTGGAAACACCATATATTTT. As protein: CASKGQGTSGNTIYF.

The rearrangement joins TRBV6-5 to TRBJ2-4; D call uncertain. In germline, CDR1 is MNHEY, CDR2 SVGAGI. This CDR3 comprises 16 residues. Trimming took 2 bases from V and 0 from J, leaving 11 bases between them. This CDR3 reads CASSYGPQVAKNIQYF. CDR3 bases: TGTGCCAGCAGTTACGGGCCGCAGGTAGCCAAAAACATTCAGTACTTC.

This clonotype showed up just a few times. CDR3: CATAAGRRETQYF. The CDR3 region has the DNA TGTGCCACCGCAGCGGGGCGCCGAGAGACCCAGTACTTC. The chain links TRBV15 to TRBJ2-5, with 7 bases matching TRBD2. V shed 8 bases and J 4 bases; nucleotides not matched to a gene: 7. The CDR3 length is 13 residues. Germline CDR1 is LNHNV and CDR2 is YYDKDF (reference sequence).

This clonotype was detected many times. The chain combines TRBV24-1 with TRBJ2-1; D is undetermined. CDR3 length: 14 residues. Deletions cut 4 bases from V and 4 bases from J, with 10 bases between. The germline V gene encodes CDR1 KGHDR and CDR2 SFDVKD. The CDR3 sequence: CATSDLDGYNEQFF. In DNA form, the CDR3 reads TGTGCCACCAGTGACTTGGACGGGTACAATGAGCAGTTCTTC.

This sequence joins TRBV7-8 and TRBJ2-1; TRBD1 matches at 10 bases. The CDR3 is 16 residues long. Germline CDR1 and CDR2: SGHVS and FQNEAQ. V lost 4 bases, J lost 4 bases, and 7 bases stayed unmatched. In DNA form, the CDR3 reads TGTGCCAGCAGCTCCAAGGCGGGACAGGGGTACAATGAGCAGTTCTTC. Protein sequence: CASSSKAGQGYNEQFF. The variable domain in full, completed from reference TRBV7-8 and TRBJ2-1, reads GAGVSQSPRYKVAKRGQDVALRCDPISGHVSLFWYQQALGQGPEFLTYFQNEAQLDKSGLPSDRFFAERPEGSVSTLKIQRTQQEDSAVYLCASSSKAGQGYNEQFFGPGTRLTVL.